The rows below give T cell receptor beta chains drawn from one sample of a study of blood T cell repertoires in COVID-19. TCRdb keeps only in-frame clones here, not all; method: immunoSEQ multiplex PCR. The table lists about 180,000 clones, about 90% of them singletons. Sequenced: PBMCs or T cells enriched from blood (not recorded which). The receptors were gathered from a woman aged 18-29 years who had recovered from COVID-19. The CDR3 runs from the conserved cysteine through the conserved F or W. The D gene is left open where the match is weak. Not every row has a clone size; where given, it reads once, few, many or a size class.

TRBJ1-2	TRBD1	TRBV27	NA	CASSPAPTGGFGIYGYTF	TGTGCCAGCAGCCCCGCCCCCACAGGGGGCTTCGGGATCTATGGCTACACCTTC
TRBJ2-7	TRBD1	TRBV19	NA	CASSMTGGSYEQYF	TGTGCCAGTAGTATGACAGGGGGCTCCTACGAGCAGTACTTC
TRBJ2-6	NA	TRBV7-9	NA	CASSLTGDLSSGANVLTF	TGTGCCAGCAGCTTGACGGGGGATCTGAGCTCTGGGGCCAACGTCCTGACTTTC
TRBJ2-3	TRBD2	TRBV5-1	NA	CASSLGTSGNTDTQYF	TGCGCCAGCAGCTTGGGGACTAGCGGAAACACAGATACGCAGTATTTT
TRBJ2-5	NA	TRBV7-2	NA	CASSLQAQETQYF	TGTGCCAGCAGCTTACAGGCCCAAGAGACCCAGTACTTC
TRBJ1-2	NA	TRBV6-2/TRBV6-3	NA	CASSYMAGASGGYTF	TGTGCCAGCAGTTACATGGCAGGGGCTTCGGGGGGCTACACCTTC
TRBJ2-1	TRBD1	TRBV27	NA	CASSRGQDYNEQFF	TGTGCCAGCAGTAGAGGACAGGATTACAATGAGCAGTTCTTC
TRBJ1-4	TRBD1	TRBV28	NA	CASSTRTGMGEKLFF	TGTGCCAGCAGTACTCGGACAGGGATGGGTGAAAAACTGTTTTTT
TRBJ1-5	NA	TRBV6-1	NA	CASSEQGRQPQHF	TGTGCCAGCAGTGAACAGGGTCGGCAGCCCCAGCATTTT
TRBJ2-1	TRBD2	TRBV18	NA	CASSQGLARYNEQFF	TGTGCCAGCTCGCAGGGACTAGCGCGCTACAATGAGCAGTTCTTC
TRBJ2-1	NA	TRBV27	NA	CASRPGGLYNEQFF	TGTGCCAGCAGACCGGGGGGCCTCTACAATGAGCAGTTCTTC
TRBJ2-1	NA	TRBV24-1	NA	CATRDSNYNEQFF	TGTGCCACCAGAGACAGCAACTACAATGAGCAGTTCTTC
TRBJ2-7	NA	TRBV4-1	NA	CASSQVSGLTYEQYF	TGCGCCAGCAGCCAAGTGTCAGGACTAACCTACGAGCAGTACTTC
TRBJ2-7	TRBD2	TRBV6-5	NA	CASSRGTSMYEQYF	TGTGCCAGCAGCCGAGGGACTAGTATGTACGAGCAGTACTTC
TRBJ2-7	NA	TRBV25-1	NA	CASSAGAYGYEQYF	TGTGCCAGCAGTGCAGGGGCGTATGGCTACGAGCAGTACTTC
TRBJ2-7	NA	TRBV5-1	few	CASSLVAGAGEQYF	TGCGCCAGCAGCTTGGTCGCAGGGGCGGGTGAGCAGTACTTC
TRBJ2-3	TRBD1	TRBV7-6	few	CASSLLSPGQGTDTQYF	TGTGCCAGCAGCTTACTTAGCCCGGGACAGGGGACAGATACGCAGTATTTT
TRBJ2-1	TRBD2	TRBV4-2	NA	CASSPRTSGYNEQFF	TGTGCCAGCAGCCCGCGGACTAGCGGGTACAATGAGCAGTTCTTC
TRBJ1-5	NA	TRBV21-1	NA	CASSKGRPGNQPQHF	TGTGCCAGCAGCAAAGGTCGGCCAGGAAATCAGCCCCAGCATTTT
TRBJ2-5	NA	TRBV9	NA	CASSVQGQETQYF	TGTGCCAGCAGCGTACAGGGGCAAGAGACCCAGTACTTC
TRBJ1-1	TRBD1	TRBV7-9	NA	CASKTGDTEAFF	TGTGCCAGCAAAACAGGGGACACTGAAGCTTTCTTT
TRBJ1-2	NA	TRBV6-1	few	CASSEVLGPDYGYTF	TGTGCCAGCAGTGAAGTTCTGGGCCCGGACTATGGCTACACCTTC
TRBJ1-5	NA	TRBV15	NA	CATSRDSRGNQPQHF	TGTGCCACCAGCAGAGATTCTAGGGGAAATCAGCCCCAGCATTTT
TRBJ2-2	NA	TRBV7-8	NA	CASSLVAMRELFF	TGTGCCAGCAGCTTAGTAGCTATGCGGGAGCTGTTTTTT
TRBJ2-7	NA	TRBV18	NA	CASSQDGVREQYF	TGTGCCAGCTCACAGGACGGGGTGAGGGAGCAGTACTTC
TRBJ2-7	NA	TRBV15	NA	CATSRARAYSYEQYF	TGTGCCACCAGCAGAGCCAGGGCCTACTCCTACGAGCAGTACTTC
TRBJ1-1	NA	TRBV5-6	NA	CASSLTGWKNTEAFF	TGTGCCAGCAGCTTAACAGGGTGGAAGAACACTGAAGCTTTCTTT